This TCR beta chain was obtained from a study of Graves' ophthalmopathy and Graves' hyperthyroidism (dated by TCRdb to the late 2010s). As for the study more broadly: Stable hyperthyroidism was defined as no progression to ophthalmopathy within 18 months of follow-up. The study used signatures of the TCR beta repertoire to tell Graves' ophthalmopathy apart from Graves' hyperthyroidism and to predict which patients would progress to ophthalmopathy. In total, approximately 130 blood samples were TCR-sequenced: 43 ophthalmopathy, approximately 75 hyperthyroidism and some 17 hyperthyroidism-to-ophthalmopathy patients. To explore V-J signatures that distinguish ophthalmopathy from hyperthyroidism, a discovery set of about a hundred patients was enrolled, made up of 43 with ophthalmopathy and 55 to 65 with stable hyperthyroidism. The independent validation cohort included 18 to 20 hyperthyroidism patients plus 17 patients who later progressed from hyperthyroidism to ophthalmopathy. In several hyperthyroidism patients, the T-cell repertoires found in thyroid tissue were compared with those found in blood. After sampling, hyperthyroidism patients received methimazole starting at 30 mg daily, and ophthalmopathy patients received high-dose intravenous methylprednisolone. Study-wide conclusions, independent of this receptor: Most of the expanded thyroid clonotypes with a frequency above 0.001 were also detected in blood, and it was suggested that the thyroid immune response may be reflected by blood repertoires. Sample size was not statistically predetermined, and group allocation was not concealed from the investigators. The 13-signature model separated ophthalmopathy from stable hyperthyroidism with 85% to 90% sensitivity and around 84% specificity in cross-validation, and 80%/75% in the test set. In validation, the model predicted ophthalmopathy progression with about 64% sensitivity and roughly 72% specificity; more than ten predicted patients were CT-confirmed with GO in a median of about 6.1 months.

As to this clonotype: It has no known antigen specificity. No clone much larger than this one lies a single base away; base qualities are absent.

TCR beta CDR3 regions were amplified from RNA transcripts for repertoire sequencing. The first round of RT-PCR was done with HTBI primers and the Qiagen OneStep RT-PCR kit, and was followed by a second round of multiplex PCR, then size selection and purification. Libraries were sequenced on an Illumina HiSeq2000 using paired-end 100 bp reads. Per the authors' processing: SOAPnuke was used for read processing, and reads with adapters, uncalled bases, a mean Phred below 15, or no exact constant-primer or identifier match were discarded. COPE v1.2.5 was used to merge the high-quality paired reads. Each unique nucleotide sequence was treated as a clonotype, and MiTCR v1.1 was used to align the clonotypes to the IMGT TRB V, D and J references. Only V-J combinations with frequency above 0.0001 were analysed, covering around 99% of repertoires. For each V-J combination, a TCR clonal expansion and chaos score was defined as F50 clonal expansion divided by the chaos observed in the TCRdist matrix. Features were reduced by Welch's t-statistics and random forest to some 13 V-J combinations, which fed a naive Bayes classifier. The similarity between thyroid and blood repertoires was quantified using the Morisita-Horn index. Using fastp trimming at Q25 and MiXCR clonotype assembly, TCRdb reanalyzed the public sequencing data and kept in-frame beta chains. Rows with one shared CDR3 protein collapse into an entry with the most common genes and DNA. TCRdb, not the authors, supplied the V and J calls. The sample contains about 1.1 million distinct CDR3 sequences, about two fifths of them found a single time. The ten largest account for around 10% of the sample.

The hyperthyroidism patients were 18 to 65 years old and newly diagnosed, with a disease duration of less than 2 months. Patients were excluded if they had other autoimmune diseases, uncontrolled infections, pregnancy or lactation. Clinical symptoms, serum thyroxine, TRAb, thyroid ultrasound and orbital computed tomography were used for diagnosis. Trizol reagent was used to extract the total RNA, and its quality was then checked on an Agilent 2100 Bioanalyzer. The CDR3 sequence holds 13 residues, the cysteine and phenylalanine included. Solely the CDR3 DNA is kept, with 39 bases framed from the first base. CDR1 SEHNR and CDR2 FQNEAQ were looked up in the germline V gene (reference sequence). At the junction V is shortened by 5 bases and J by 6 bases, with 12 bases in between.

Recombination joined TRBV7-9 with TRBJ2-3, with the D gene not confidently named. The origin of this receptor is an adult man with Graves' hyperthyroidism. The specimen was peripheral blood or thyroid tissue (not recorded which). The CDR3 region: CASSPSGRDTQYF. The DNA is as follows: TGTGCCAGCAGCCCGTCCGGACGCGATACGCAGTATTTT.